A selection of T cell receptor beta chains follows, all from one sample in a study of blood T cells in healthy people across ages. One entry per CDR3 protein, called by TCRdb with MiXCR from the 5' RACE reads. Of 1.5 million to 2 million distinct CDR3 sequences in the sample, 28% were seen once. Sequences were obtained from blood. These TCRs come from a woman in her 30s in good health. Each CDR3 is given with its conserved first and last residue. A D gene is named only where the DNA matches it firmly. Not every row has a clone size; where given, it reads once, few, many or a size class.

>TRBJ1-1|.|.|13|TRBV5-1
CASSLGIATEAFF
TGCGCCAGCAGCTTGGGAATCGCCACTGAAGCTTTCTTT
>TRBJ2-3|TRBD2|.|15|TRBV9
CASSGASGRTDTQYF
TGTGCCAGCAGCGGGGCTAGCGGGAGGACAGATACGCAGTATTTT
>TRBJ2-7|.|many|14|TRBV5-1
CASSLLSPASEQYF
TGCGCCAGCAGCTTGCTCTCTCCGGCCTCCGAGCAGTACTTC
>TRBJ2-3|TRBD2|.|15|TRBV20-1
CSAIKSGRVTDTQYF
TGCAGTGCTATCAAAAGCGGGAGGGTAACAGATACGCAGTATTTT
>TRBJ2-1|.|few|15|TRBV5-1
CASSLTGTVYNEQFF
TGCGCCAGCAGCCTGACCGGGACGGTGTACAATGAGCAGTTCTTC
>TRBJ2-7|.|many|17|TRBV2
CASSDIPPLRVPYEQYF
TGTGCCAGCAGTGACATTCCACCGCTTCGGGTCCCCTACGAGCAGTACTTC
>TRBJ1-2|.|few|15|TRBV5-1
CASSSGSETGGGYTF
TGCGCCAGCAGCTCCGGATCTGAGACCGGCGGTGGCTACACCTTC
>TRBJ1-6|TRBD1|once|15|TRBV9
CASSVEGDRNSPLHF
TGTGCCAGCAGCGTAGAAGGGGACAGAAATTCACCCCTCCACTTT
>TRBJ2-7|.|many|14|TRBV20-1
CSASGGTNRYEQYF
TGCAGTGCTAGCGGCGGGACAAATAGGTACGAGCAGTACTTC
>TRBJ2-1|TRBD2|.|16|TRBV6-1
CASSETGTRKGNEQFF
TGTGCCAGCAGCGAAACCGGGACTAGAAAGGGAAATGAGCAGTTCTTC
>TRBJ2-3|TRBD2|many|15|TRBV12-3/TRBV12-4
CASGLAGGGTDTQYF
TGTGCCAGCGGCTTAGCGGGAGGAGGCACAGATACGCAGTATTTT
>TRBJ1-1|TRBD1|.|13|TRBV29-1
CSVERQGNTEAFF
TGCAGCGTTGAACGACAGGGGAACACTGAAGCTTTCTTT
>TRBJ2-7|TRBD2|few|15|TRBV28
CASSPASGGPYEQYF
TGTGCCAGCAGTCCGGCTAGCGGGGGCCCCTACGAGCAGTACTTC
>TRBJ1-2|.|.|11|TRBV7-9
CASSQLAGYTF
TGTGCCAGCAGCCAGCTTGCGGGCTACACCTTC
>TRBJ1-2|.|.|14|TRBV2
CASRIDGANYGYTF
TGTGCCAGCAGGATAGATGGAGCTAACTATGGCTACACCTTC
>TRBJ1-1|.|.|10|TRBV29-1
CSGYQGEAFF
TGCAGCGGCTATCAGGGTGAAGCTTTCTTT
>TRBJ1-5|TRBD1|.|17|TRBV2
CASSLLQGAGSNQPQHF
TGTGCCAGTTCTCTACTACAGGGGGCCGGGAGCAATCAGCCCCAGCATTTT
>TRBJ1-1|.|.|12|TRBV29-1
CRVEGWITEAFF
TGCCGCGTTGAAGGATGGATAACTGAAGCTTTCTTT
>TRBJ1-4|.|few|13|TRBV4-1
CASSRASLEKLFF
TGCGCCAGCAGCCGCGCAAGTCTTGAAAAACTGTTTTTT
>TRBJ1-4|.|many|17|TRBV6-5
CASSYHAKPTGSEKLFF
TGTGCCAGCAGTTACCATGCAAAGCCTACAGGGAGTGAAAAACTGTTTTTT
>TRBJ2-7|TRBD2|.|17|TRBV7-9
CVSIPGRWRERTYEQYF
TGTGTCAGCATTCCCGGTCGGTGGCGGGAGAGGACGTACGAGCAGTACTTC
>TRBJ1-2|.|.|12|TRBV21-1
CASRGGCYGYTF
TGTGCCAGCAGAGGGGGCTGCTATGGCTACACCTTC
>TRBJ2-1|TRBD2|.|17|TRBV7-2
CASSSLKVAGGTGEQFF
TGTGCCAGCAGCTCCCTGAAAGTAGCGGGAGGAACGGGTGAGCAGTTCTTC
>TRBJ2-4|TRBD1|few|16|TRBV4-1
CASSQDRTGVVWKQYF
TGCGCCAGCAGCCAGGATCGGACAGGGGTCGTGTGGAAGCAGTACTTC
>TRBJ2-6|.|.|17|TRBV7-2
CASSSSPGAPGANVLTF
TGTGCCAGCAGCTCCTCCCCAGGCGCGCCTGGGGCCAACGTCCTGACTTTC
>TRBJ1-1|.|few|11|TRBV7-9
CASSLVKEAFF
TGTGCCAGCAGCTTAGTAAAAGAAGCTTTCTTT
>TRBJ2-7|.|few|13|TRBV15
CATSSLWANEQYF
TGTGCCACCAGCAGCCTTTGGGCGAACGAGCAGTACTTC
>TRBJ1-1|.|once|13|TRBV28
CASSTSWQGQAFF
TGTGCCAGCAGCACCTCCTGGCAGGGGCAAGCTTTCTTT
>TRBJ2-1|TRBD1|.|14|TRBV5-1
CASSLRGGDYEQFF
TGCGCCAGCAGCTTGCGAGGGGGCGACTATGAGCAGTTCTTC
>TRBJ2-3|TRBD2|.|18|TRBV7-2
CASSPGWLAGGDPDTQYF
TGTGCCAGCAGCCCCGGGTGGCTAGCGGGGGGGGACCCAGATACGCAGTATTTT
>TRBJ2-7|.|.|15|TRBV28
CASSFSGGSMTEQYF
TGTGCCAGCAGTTTTTCTGGCGGGTCCATGACCGAGCAGTACTTC
>TRBJ1-1|.|.|15|TRBV9
CASSGGLGGNTEAFF
TGTGCCAGCAGCGGGGGGTTAGGGGGGAACACTGAAGCTTTCTTT
>TRBJ1-6|.|many|14|TRBV3-1
CASSQGDFDSPLHF
TGTGCCAGCAGCCAAGGGGACTTCGATTCACCCCTCCACTTT
>TRBJ2-6|.|many|15|TRBV4-3
CASSQASSGANVLTF
TGTGCCAGCTCACAGGCGAGCTCTGGGGCCAACGTCCTGACTTTC
>TRBJ2-6|.|.|18|TRBV7-9
CANSPWTGGSSGANVLTF
TGTGCCAACAGCCCATGGACCGGGGGTAGCTCTGGGGCCAACGTCCTGACTTTC
>TRBJ2-4|TRBD2|few|20|TRBV6-1
CASNPGWTSGGGLAKNIQYF
TGTGCCAGCAATCCGGGGTGGACTAGCGGGGGGGGTCTAGCCAAAAACATTCAGTACTTC
>TRBJ2-3|TRBD2|few|15|TRBV7-2
CASTMIFAGGDTQYF
TGTGCCAGCACCATGATATTCGCGGGGGGAGATACGCAGTATTTT
>TRBJ2-1|TRBD2|.|15|TRBV7-2
CASIQTSGRLLEQFF
TGTGCCAGCATCCAGACTAGCGGGAGACTACTTGAGCAGTTCTTC
>TRBJ2-1|TRBD2|.|14|TRBV15
CATSLRTSPNEQFF
TGTGCCACCAGCCTCCGGACTAGTCCCAATGAGCAGTTCTTC
>TRBJ2-3|TRBD2|.|14|TRBV12-5
CASGRGLAGDTQYF
TGTGCTAGTGGCCGCGGACTAGCGGGGGATACGCAGTATTTT
>TRBJ1-2|TRBD1|.|15|TRBV20-1
CSVGAQGDEAGGYTF
TGCAGTGTAGGGGCTCAGGGGGATGAGGCGGGTGGCTACACCTTC
>TRBJ2-5|.|many|14|TRBV7-2
CASSFGGAQETQYF
TGTGCCAGCAGCTTTGGGGGGGCTCAAGAGACCCAGTACTTC
>TRBJ2-1|.|.|17|TRBV7-6
CASSPHEGGLPYNEQFF
TGTGCCAGCAGCCCCCACGAGGGGGGACTTCCCTACAATGAGCAGTTCTTC
>TRBJ1-3|TRBD1|.|19|TRBV12-3/TRBV12-4
CASSGVSPTGGSSGNTIYF
TGTGCCAGCAGTGGGGTTTCCCCGACAGGGGGCTCCTCTGGAAACACCATATATTTT